This T cell receptor (beta chain) stems from a study of shared clonotypes between healthy human individuals. Concerning this clone: Within the sample, other DNA sequences also encode this same CDR3.

The CDR3 covers 12 residues. The germline CDR1 and CDR2 sequences are SEHNR and FQNEAQ (reference sequence). V was shortened by 4 bases and J by 0 bases, with 3 bases between the two germline ends. Profiling relied on immunoSEQ multiplex PCR, and the TCRdb table lists in-frame clones only, not all of them. The sample carries roughly 2,500,000 clones, 93% recorded once. The V call is TRBV7-9, the J call TRBJ1-2; D gene ambiguous. The TCR originated in a man between 18 and 29 years old in good health. Some clones in this sample may be carry-over from other donors' samples. Sequencing used naive CD4+ T cells from PBMCs. This sample's subset: CD45RA+ positively selected. The CDR3 DNA reads as TGTGCCAGCAGCTCATCTAACTATGGCTACACCTTC. Protein product: CASSSSNYGYTF.